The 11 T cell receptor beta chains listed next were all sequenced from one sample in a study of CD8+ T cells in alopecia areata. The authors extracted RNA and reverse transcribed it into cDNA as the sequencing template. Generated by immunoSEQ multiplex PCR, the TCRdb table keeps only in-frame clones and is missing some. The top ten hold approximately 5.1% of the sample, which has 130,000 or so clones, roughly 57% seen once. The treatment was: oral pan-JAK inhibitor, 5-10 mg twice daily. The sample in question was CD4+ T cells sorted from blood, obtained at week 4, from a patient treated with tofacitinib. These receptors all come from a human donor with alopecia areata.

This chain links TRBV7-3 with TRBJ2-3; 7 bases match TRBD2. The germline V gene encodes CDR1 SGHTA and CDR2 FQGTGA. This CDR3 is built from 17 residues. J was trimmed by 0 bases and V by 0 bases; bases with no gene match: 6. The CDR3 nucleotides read TGTGCCAGCAGCTTAACGGGTACTAGCGTTAGCACAGATACGCAGTATTTT. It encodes CASSLTGTSVSTDTQYF.

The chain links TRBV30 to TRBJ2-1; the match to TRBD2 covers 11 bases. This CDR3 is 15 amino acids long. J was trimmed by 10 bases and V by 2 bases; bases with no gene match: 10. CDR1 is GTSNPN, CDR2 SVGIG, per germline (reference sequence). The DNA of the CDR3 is TGTGCCTGGAGTCGGGCTAGCGGGAGGTGGGACGAGCAGTTCTTC. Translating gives CAWSRASGRWDEQFF.

The CDR3 nucleotides are TGCGCCAGCAGCGGACGGACAGGGGACACTGAAGCTTTCTTT. Protein: CASSGRTGDTEAFF. The chain uses TRBV5-1 and TRBJ1-1, with TRBD1 matching over 9 bases. After removal of 4 bases from V and 3 bases from J, the junction contained 4 bases not matched to a gene. CDR1 is SGHRS, CDR2 YFSETQ, per germline. The CDR3 covers 14 residues.

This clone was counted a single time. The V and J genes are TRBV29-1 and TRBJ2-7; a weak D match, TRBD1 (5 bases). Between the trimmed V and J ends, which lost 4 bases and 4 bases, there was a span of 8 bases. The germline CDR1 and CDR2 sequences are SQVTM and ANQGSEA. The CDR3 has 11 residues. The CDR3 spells CSVAREYEQYF. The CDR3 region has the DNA TGCAGCGTTGCCAGGGAATACGAGCAGTACTTC.

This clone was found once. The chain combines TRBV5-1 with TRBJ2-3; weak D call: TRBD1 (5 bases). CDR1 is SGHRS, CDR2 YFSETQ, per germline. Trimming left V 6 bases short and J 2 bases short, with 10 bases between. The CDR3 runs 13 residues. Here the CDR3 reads CASTDRNTDTQYF. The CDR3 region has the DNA TGCGCCAGCACCGACAGAAACACAGATACGCAGTATTTT.

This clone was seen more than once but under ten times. The CDR3 DNA reads TGCGCCAGCAGCCCCCAGACGGGCGCCTATAATTCACCCCTCCACTTT. Its protein is CASSPQTGAYNSPLHF. The gene calls are TRBV4-1 and TRBJ1-6; D not certain. This CDR3 region has 16 residues. Germline V gene lookup returns CDR1 MGHRA and CDR2 YSYEKL. The germline V and J ends were trimmed by 4 bases and 2 bases, with 12 bases remaining between them.

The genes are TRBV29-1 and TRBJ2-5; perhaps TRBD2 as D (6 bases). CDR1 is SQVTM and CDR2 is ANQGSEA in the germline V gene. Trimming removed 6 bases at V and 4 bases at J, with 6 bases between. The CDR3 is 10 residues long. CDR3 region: CSVGGETQYF. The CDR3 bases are TGCAGCGTGGGGGGAGAGACCCAGTACTTC.

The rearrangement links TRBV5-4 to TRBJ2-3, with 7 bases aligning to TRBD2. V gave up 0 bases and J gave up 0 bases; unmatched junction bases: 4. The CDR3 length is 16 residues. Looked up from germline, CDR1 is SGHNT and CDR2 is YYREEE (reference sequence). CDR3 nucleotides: TGTGCCAGCAGCTTGGGACTAGCTAAAAGCACAGATACGCAGTATTTT. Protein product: CASSLGLAKSTDTQYF.

The CDR3 DNA is TGTGCCTGGAGATCCAGGGGGAACACTGAAGCTTTCTTT. Amino acid sequence: CAWRSRGNTEAFF. The rearrangement uses TRBV30 and TRBJ1-1, with a weak D call TRBD1 (6 bases). The V end lost 3 bases, the J end lost 1 base, and 9 bases lay between the germline ends. The CDR3 runs 13 residues. Germline lookup yields CDR1 GTSNPN and CDR2 SVGIG (reference sequence).

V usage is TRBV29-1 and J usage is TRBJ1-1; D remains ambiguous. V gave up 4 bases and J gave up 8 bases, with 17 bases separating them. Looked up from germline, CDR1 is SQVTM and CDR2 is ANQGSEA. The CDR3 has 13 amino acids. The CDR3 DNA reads TGCAGCGTTGCTGGTTTGTGGGAGGCCGAAGCTTTCTTT. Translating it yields CSVAGLWEAEAFF.

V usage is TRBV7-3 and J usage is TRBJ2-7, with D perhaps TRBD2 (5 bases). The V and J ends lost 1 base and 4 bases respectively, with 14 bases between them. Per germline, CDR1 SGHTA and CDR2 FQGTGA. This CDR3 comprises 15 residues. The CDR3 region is CASSLSRTSGYEQYF. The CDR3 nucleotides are TGTGCCAGCAGCTTAAGTAGAACCAGCGGATACGAGCAGTACTTC.